Each of the 5 T cell receptor beta chains below was sequenced from the same sample in a study of T cell changes during pregnancy in multiple sclerosis. TCRdb's table, derived via immunoSEQ multiplex PCR, lists solely in-frame clones and lacks some. The data show approximately 100,000 clones, roughly 92% seen once. Source: peripheral blood, taken in the second trimester of pregnancy. The receptors were sampled from a female donor with multiple sclerosis, enrolled in a pregnancy study.

V usage is TRBV11-3 and J usage is TRBJ1-5; 7 bases map to TRBD1. V was pared by 3 bases and J by 6 bases, with 14 bases of the junction left unmatched. CDR3 size: 17 residues. Germline V gives CDR1 SGHNT, CDR2 YENEEA. The CDR3 DNA follows: TGTGCCAGCAGCTTCTACCTGACAGGGCGGAAATCTCAGCCCCAGCATTTT. Translated: CASSFYLTGRKSQPQHF. Combining the CDR3 with reference TRBV11-3 and TRBJ1-5 gives the whole variable domain EAGVVQSPRYKIIEKKQPVAFWCNPISGHNTLYWYLQNLGQGPELLIRYENEEAVDDSQLPKDRFSAERLKGVDSTLKIQPAELGDSAVYLCASSFYLTGRKSQPQHFGDGTRLSIL.

The chain joins TRBV30 to TRBJ1-1, with D possibly being TRBD1 (5 bases). V was pared by 3 bases and J by 1 base, with 21 bases between. The germline gives CDR1 GTSNPN, CDR2 SVGIG (reference sequence). The CDR3 runs to 17 residues. CDR3 residues: CAWRPIGMTDPNTEAFF. CDR3 DNA: TGTGCCTGGAGACCAATAGGGATGACAGATCCGAACACTGAAGCTTTCTTT.

This rearrangement joins TRBV27 to TRBJ2-6, with D tentatively TRBD1 (6 bases). The CDR3 has 16 residues. V gave up 4 bases and J gave up 0 bases, with 10 bases separating them. Per the germline V gene, CDR1 is MNHEY and CDR2 is SMNVEV (reference sequence). In DNA, the CDR3 is TGTGCCAGCAGTTATACAGGGATCTCTGGGGCCAACGTCCTGACTTTC. This translates into CASSYTGISGANVLTF.

The chain uses TRBV6-5 and TRBJ1-2; D not certain. The CDR3 consists of 13 residues. The V end was cut by 2 bases, the J end by 1 base, with 5 bases between. Germline values: CDR1 MNHEY, CDR2 SVGAGI. The CDR3 loop reads CASSYVSNYGYTF. For the CDR3, the DNA is TGTGCCAGCAGTTACGTGAGTAACTATGGCTACACCTTC.

V is TRBV11-3 and J is TRBJ1-3; perhaps TRBD1 as D (6 bases). Looked up from germline, CDR1 is SGHNT and CDR2 is YENEEA. V lost 6 bases to trimming and J lost 2 bases, with 14 bases between them. The CDR3 sequence is 15 residues long. CDR3 loop: CASSRTAEPGNTIYF. CDR3 coding DNA: TGTGCCAGCAGTCGGACAGCCGAACCTGGAAACACCATATATTTT.